Below are 12 T cell receptor beta chains sequenced from a single sample in a study of blood T cell repertoires in COVID-19. Only in-frame clones appear in the TCRdb table, and some are missing; sequencing was by immunoSEQ multiplex PCR. Among approximately 210,000 clones listed, 90% to 95% were seen once. The sample taken for sequencing was peripheral blood. The origin of the receptors is a man in his thirties or forties with acute or convalescent COVID-19.

The genes are TRBV7-9 and TRBJ2-7; maybe TRBD1 (6 bases). Per germline, CDR1 SEHNR and CDR2 FQNEAQ (reference sequence). CDR3 length: 14 residues. Trimming took off 4 bases at V and 5 bases at J, with 15 bases between the two ends. The CDR3 reads CASSSRGGGNEQYF. DNA of the CDR3: TGTGCCAGCAGCTCCAGGGGCGGTGGTAACGAGCAGTACTTC.

The CDR3 here is CSASQKYGYTF. CDR3 coding DNA: TGCAGTGCTAGTCAGAAATATGGCTACACCTTC. The V call is TRBV20-1, the J call TRBJ1-2; D gene uncertain. The ends were cut back, 3 bases at V and 5 bases at J, with 7 bases in the middle. This CDR3 comprises 11 residues. Per germline, CDR1 DFQATT and CDR2 SNEGSKA (reference sequence).

This chain joins TRBV9 and TRBJ2-7; TRBD1 matches 10 bases. The length of the CDR3 is 14 residues. Germline V gene sequence: CDR1 SGDLS, CDR2 YYNGEE. V lost 3 bases and J lost 4; bases outside the gene matches: 4. The CDR3, as DNA: TGTGCCAGCAGCGAGGGACAGGGGTTGTACGAGCAGTACTTC. Translation: CASSEGQGLYEQYF.

The gene calls are TRBV28 and TRBJ1-6, with 7 bases lining up with TRBD1. In germline, CDR1 is MDHEN, CDR2 SYDVKM. J lost 6 bases, V lost 3 bases, and 8 bases had no gene match. The CDR3 loop spans 16 amino acids. The CDR3 protein is CASSFPPGQPNSPLHF. CDR3 coding DNA: TGTGCCAGCAGTTTCCCTCCGGGACAGCCTAATTCACCCCTCCACTTT.

The chain uses TRBV30 and TRBJ2-7; the D gene is possibly TRBD1 (7 bases). The CDR3 has 13 residues. Germline CDR1 reads GTSNPN; CDR2 reads SVGIG (reference sequence). Trimming pared 1 base from V and 13 bases from J, leaving 20 bases between. Written as DNA, the CDR3 is TGTGCCTGGAGTGCCTGGAGGGACAGTTCCTTTTACTTC. This codes for CAWSAWRDSSFYF.

The rearrangement joins TRBV11-2 to TRBJ1-4, with TRBD1 matching 8 bases. Losses at the gene ends were 0 bases for V and 0 bases for J; bases not matched to a gene: 3. The CDR3 length is 17 residues. Germline lookup yields CDR1 SGHAT and CDR2 FQNNGV. The CDR3 region is CASSLDGQGATNEKLFF. The CDR3 nucleotides are TGTGCCAGCAGCTTAGACGGACAGGGAGCAACTAATGAAAAACTGTTTTTT.

This chain joins TRBV11-3 and TRBJ2-7, with a possible D match to TRBD2 (5 bases). V was clipped by 3 bases and J by 4 bases, with 13 bases between them. In germline, CDR1 is SGHNT, CDR2 YENEEA. There are 14 residues in the CDR3. In DNA form, the CDR3 reads TGTGCCAGCAGCTTCGCCCGAGAGGGTTACGAGCAGTACTTC. Translation gives CASSFAREGYEQYF.

The rearrangement uses TRBV19 and TRBJ2-7; no clear D gene. V lost 5 bases to trimming and J lost 2 bases, with 13 bases between them. Looked up from germline, CDR1 is LNHDA and CDR2 is SQIVND (reference sequence). CDR3 length: 14 residues. CDR3 nucleotides: TGTGCCAGTAGTGATACGTTGAGAGCCTACGAGCAGTACTTC. Translated, it gives CASSDTLRAYEQYF.

The V and J genes are TRBV7-9 and TRBJ1-2, with D possibly matching TRBD1 (5 bases). V lost 4 bases and J lost 2, with 11 bases in between. The CDR3 consists of 14 residues. Germline assignment: CDR1 SEHNR and CDR2 FQNEAQ (reference sequence). CDR3 amino acids: CASSSTTENYGYTF. In DNA, the CDR3 is TGTGCCAGCAGCTCCACGACAGAGAACTATGGCTACACCTTC. Complete variable domain (other parts from reference TRBV7-9 and TRBJ1-2): DTGVSQNPRHKITKRGQNVTFRCDPISEHNRLYWYRQTLGQGPEFLTYFQNEAQLEKSRLLSDRFSAERPKGSFSTLEIQRTEQGDSAMYLCASSSTTENYGYTFGSGTRLTVV.

This clone was picked up a small number of times. The rearrangement uses TRBV10-1 and TRBJ2-1; no definite D call. CDR1 is WNHNN and CDR2 is SYGVQD in the germline V gene (reference sequence). The CDR3 runs to 13 residues. Trimming cost V 0 bases and J 8 bases, with 8 bases left between them. Here the CDR3 reads CASSESLGDEQFF. CDR3 DNA sequence: TGCGCCAGCAGTGAGTCGCTAGGCGATGAGCAGTTCTTC.

The rearrangement uses TRBV7-2 and TRBJ2-2; D may be TRBD1 (5 bases). The germline V gene has CDR1 SGHTA and CDR2 FQGNSA. This CDR3 is 13 amino acids long. V lost 5 bases to trimming and J lost 9 bases, with 13 bases between them. The CDR3 reads CASSPRRGWELFF. DNA for the CDR3: TGTGCCAGCAGCCCGCGAAGGGGTTGGGAGCTGTTTTTT.

The chain carries TRBV28 and TRBJ1-5; D is unclear. Trimming took off 6 bases at V and 0 bases at J, with 15 bases between the two ends. The germline V gene encodes CDR1 MDHEN and CDR2 SYDVKM. The CDR3 covers 16 residues. This chain's CDR3 is CASSTFPRTSNQPQHF. CDR3 nucleotide sequence: TGTGCCAGCAGCACCTTTCCTAGAACTAGCAATCAGCCCCAGCATTTT.